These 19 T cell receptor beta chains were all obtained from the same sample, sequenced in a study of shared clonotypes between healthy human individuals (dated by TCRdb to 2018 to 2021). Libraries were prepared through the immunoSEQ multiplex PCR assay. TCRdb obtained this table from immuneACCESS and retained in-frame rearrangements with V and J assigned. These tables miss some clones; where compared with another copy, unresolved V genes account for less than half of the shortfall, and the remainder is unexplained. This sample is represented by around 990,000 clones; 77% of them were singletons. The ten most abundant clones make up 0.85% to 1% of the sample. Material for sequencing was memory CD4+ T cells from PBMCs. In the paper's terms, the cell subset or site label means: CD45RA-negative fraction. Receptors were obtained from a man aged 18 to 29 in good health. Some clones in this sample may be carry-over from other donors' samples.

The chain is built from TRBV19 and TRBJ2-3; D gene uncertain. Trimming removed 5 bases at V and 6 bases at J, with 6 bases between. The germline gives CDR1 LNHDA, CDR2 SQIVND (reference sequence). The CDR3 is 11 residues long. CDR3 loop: CASSEEDTQYF. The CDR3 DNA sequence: TGTGCCAGTAGTGAAGAGGATACGCAGTATTTT.

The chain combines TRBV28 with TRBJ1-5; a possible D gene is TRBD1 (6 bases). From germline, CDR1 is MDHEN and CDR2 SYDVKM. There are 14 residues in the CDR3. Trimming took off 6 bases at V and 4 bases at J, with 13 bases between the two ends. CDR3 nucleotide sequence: TGTGCCAGCAGCTCTAGGACAGCTAATCAGCCCCAGCATTTT. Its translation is CASSSRTANQPQHF.

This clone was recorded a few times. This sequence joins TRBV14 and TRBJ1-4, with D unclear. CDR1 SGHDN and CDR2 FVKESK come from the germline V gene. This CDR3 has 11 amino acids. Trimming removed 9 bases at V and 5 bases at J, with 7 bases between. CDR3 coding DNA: TGTGCCAGTGGACGAAATGAAAAACTGTTTTTT. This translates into CASGRNEKLFF.

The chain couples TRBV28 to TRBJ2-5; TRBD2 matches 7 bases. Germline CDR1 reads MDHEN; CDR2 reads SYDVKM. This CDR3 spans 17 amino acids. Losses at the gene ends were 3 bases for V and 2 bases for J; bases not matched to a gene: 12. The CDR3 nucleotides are TGTGCCAGCAGTTTTCTTTACGGCGGGAGCTATCAAGAGACCCAGTACTTC. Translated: CASSFLYGGSYQETQYF.

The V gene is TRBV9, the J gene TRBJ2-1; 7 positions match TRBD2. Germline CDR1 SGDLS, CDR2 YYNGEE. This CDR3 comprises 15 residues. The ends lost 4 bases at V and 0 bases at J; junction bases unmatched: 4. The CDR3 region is CASSYTSDSYNEQFF. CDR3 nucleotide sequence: TGTGCCAGCAGCTACACTAGCGACTCCTACAATGAGCAGTTCTTC.

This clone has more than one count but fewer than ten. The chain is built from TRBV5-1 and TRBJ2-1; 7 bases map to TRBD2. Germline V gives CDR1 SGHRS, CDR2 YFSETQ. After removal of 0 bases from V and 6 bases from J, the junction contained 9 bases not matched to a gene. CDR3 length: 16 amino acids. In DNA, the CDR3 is TGCGCCAGCAGCTTGGCCGTGGGGGAGGGAACCAATGAGCAGTTCTTC. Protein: CASSLAVGEGTNEQFF. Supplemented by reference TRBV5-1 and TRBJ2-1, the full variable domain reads KAGVTQTPRYLIKTRGQQVTLSCSPISGHRSVSWYQQTPGQGLQFLFEYFSETQRNKGNFPGRFSGRQFSNSRSEMNVSTLELGDSALYLCASSLAVGEGTNEQFFGPGTRLTVL.

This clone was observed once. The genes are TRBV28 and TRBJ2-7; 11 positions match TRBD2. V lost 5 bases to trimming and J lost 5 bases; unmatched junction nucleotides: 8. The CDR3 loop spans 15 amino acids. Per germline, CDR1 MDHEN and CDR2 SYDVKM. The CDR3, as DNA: TGTGCCAGCAGTACCCCGACTAGCGGGAACGACGAGCAGTACTTC. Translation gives CASSTPTSGNDEQYF.

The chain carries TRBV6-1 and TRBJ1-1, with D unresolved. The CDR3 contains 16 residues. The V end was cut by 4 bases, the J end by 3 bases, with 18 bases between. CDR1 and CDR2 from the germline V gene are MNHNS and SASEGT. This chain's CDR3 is CASSGGSLGWDTEAFF. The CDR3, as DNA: TGTGCCAGCAGTGGAGGTTCTTTAGGGTGGGACACTGAAGCTTTCTTT.

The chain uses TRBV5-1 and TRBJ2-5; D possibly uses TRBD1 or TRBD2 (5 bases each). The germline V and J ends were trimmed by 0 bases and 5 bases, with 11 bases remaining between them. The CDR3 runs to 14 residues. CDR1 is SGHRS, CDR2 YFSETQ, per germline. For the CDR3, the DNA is TGCGCCAGCAGCTTGGAGAGGGGCGCGGAGACCCAGTACTTC. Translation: CASSLERGAETQYF.

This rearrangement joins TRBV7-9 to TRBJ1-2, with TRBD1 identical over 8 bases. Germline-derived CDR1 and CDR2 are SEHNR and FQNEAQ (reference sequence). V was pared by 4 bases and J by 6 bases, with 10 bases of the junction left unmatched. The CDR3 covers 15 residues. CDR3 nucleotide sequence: TGTGCCAGCAGCTCGCCGGACAGGGTACCTCATGGCTACACCTTC. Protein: CASSSPDRVPHGYTF.

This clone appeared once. The CDR3 nucleotides are TGTGCCAGCAGCCGGGGCAGGTTGGGTGAAAACGAGCAGTACTTC. The encoded protein is CASSRGRLGENEQYF. The chain carries TRBV14 and TRBJ2-7, with a possible D match to TRBD1 (5 bases). The CDR3 totals 15 residues. The V end lost 4 bases, the J end lost 5 bases, and 18 bases lay between the germline ends. Germline V gives CDR1 SGHDN, CDR2 FVKESK.

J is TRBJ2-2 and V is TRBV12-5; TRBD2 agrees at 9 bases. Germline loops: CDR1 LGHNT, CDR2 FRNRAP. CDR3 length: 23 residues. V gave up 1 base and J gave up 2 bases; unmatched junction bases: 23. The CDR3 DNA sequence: TGTGCTAGTGGTTTGGCACTCGTCCCATTGACAGGGCGGCTAGCGGGAAACACCGGGGAGCTGTTTTTT. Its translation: CASGLALVPLTGRLAGNTGELFF.

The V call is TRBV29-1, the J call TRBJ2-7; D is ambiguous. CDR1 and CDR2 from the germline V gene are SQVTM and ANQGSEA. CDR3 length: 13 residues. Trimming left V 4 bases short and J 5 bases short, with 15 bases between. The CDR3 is CSVGARSFHEQYF. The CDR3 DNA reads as TGCAGCGTTGGGGCTAGATCGTTCCACGAGCAGTACTTC.

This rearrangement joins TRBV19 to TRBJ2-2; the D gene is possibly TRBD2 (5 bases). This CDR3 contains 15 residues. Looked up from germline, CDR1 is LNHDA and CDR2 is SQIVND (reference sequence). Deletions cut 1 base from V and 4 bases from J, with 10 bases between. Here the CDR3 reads CASSIARGSTGELFF. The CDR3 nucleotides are TGTGCCAGTAGTATAGCCCGAGGGTCCACCGGGGAGCTGTTTTTT.

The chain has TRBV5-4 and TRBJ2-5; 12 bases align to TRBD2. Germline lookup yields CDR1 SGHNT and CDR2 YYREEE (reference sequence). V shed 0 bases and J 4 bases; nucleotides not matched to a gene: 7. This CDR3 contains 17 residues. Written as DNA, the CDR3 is TGTGCCAGCAGCTTGGTACCTAGCGGGAGGGCGTTAGAGACCCAGTACTTC. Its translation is CASSLVPSGRALETQYF.

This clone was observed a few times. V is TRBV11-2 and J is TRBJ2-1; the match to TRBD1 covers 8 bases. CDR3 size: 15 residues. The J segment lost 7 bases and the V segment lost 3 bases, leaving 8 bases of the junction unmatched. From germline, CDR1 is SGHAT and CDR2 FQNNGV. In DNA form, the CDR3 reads TGTGCCAGCAGCTTTCGGACAGGGTCGATGAATGAGCAGTTCTTC. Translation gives CASSFRTGSMNEQFF.

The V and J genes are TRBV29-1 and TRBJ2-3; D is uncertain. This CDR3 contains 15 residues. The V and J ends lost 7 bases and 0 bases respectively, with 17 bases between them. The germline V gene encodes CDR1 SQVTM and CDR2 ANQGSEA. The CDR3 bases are TGCAGCGCCGGCTGGATTGAGCCCAGCACAGATACGCAGTATTTT. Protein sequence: CSAGWIEPSTDTQYF.

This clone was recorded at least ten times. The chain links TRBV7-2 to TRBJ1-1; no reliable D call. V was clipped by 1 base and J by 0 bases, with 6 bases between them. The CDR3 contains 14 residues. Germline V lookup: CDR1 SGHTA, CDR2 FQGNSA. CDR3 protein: CASSLGLLNTEAFF. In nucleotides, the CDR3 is TGTGCCAGCAGCTTAGGGTTATTGAACACTGAAGCTTTCTTT.

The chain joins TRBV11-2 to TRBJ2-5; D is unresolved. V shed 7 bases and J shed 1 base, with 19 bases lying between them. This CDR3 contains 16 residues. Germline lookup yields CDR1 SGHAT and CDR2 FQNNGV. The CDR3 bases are TGTGCCAGCACCAAAGGGTCCAGATCAGGCCAAGAGACCCAGTACTTC. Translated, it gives CASTKGSRSGQETQYF. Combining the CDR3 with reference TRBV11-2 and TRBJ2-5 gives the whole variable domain EAGVAQSPRYKIIEKRQSVAFWCNPISGHATLYWYQQILGQGPKLLIQFQNNGVVDDSQLPKDRFSAERLKGVDSTLKIQPAKLEDSAVYLCASTKGSRSGQETQYFGPGTRLLVL.